This T cell receptor beta chain was captured by sequencing in a study of cytomegalovirus exposure and HLA in healthy donors. For the study at large: Prior work identified under 130 million unique TCR beta sequences in roughly 190 million T cells. The Caucasian-associated ancestry cluster contained 75% to 85% of the roughly 400 genotyped donors.

As for this clone: At one end the junction does not follow the germline gene, possibly because of a read error.

60 Vbeta and 13 Jbeta primers were used in PCR. Libraries were prepared by immunoSEQ multiplex PCR; TCRdb keeps only in-frame clonotypes and omits some of them. The sample has about 140,000 clones, roughly 80% seen once. Healthy individuals who donated bone marrow served as the donors. The CDR3 loop spans 12 amino acids. Germline V gene lookup returns CDR1 LNHDA and CDR2 SQIVND (reference sequence). The sequenced sample was PBMCs. The J gene is TRBJ1-5, the V gene TRBV19; weak D call: TRBD1 (6 bases). This clonotype originated in a woman in her forties or fifties in good health and CMV-seropositive. CDR3 DNA sequence: TGTGCCAGCCGACAGGCTAATCAGCCCCAGCGTTTT. Translated, it gives CASRQANQPQRF.